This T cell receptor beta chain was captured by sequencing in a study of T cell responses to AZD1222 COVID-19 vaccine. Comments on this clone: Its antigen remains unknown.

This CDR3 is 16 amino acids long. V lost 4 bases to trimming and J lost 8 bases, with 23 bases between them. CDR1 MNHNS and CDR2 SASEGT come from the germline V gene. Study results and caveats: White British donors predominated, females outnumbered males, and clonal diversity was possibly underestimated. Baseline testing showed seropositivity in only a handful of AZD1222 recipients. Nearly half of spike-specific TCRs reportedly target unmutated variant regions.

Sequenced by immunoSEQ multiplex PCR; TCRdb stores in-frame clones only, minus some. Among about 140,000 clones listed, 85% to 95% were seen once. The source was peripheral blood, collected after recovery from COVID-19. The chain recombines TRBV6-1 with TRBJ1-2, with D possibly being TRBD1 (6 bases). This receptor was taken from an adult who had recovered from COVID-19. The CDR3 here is CASSVLPGTRKGGYTF. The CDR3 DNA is TGTGCCAGCAGTGTCCTTCCCGGGACAAGGAAGGGCGGCTACACCTTC.